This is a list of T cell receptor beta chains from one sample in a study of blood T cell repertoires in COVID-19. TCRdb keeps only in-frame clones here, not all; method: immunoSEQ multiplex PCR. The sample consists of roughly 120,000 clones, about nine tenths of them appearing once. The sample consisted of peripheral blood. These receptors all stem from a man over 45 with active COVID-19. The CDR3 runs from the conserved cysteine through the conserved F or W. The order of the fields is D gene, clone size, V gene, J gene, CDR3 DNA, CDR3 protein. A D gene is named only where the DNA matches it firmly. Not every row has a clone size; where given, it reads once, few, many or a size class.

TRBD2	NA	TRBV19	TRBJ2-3	TGTGCCAGTAGTTCCGGGACTAGCGGGATAGATACGCAGTATTTT	CASSSGTSGIDTQYF
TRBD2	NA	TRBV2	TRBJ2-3	TGTGCCAGCAGTGAGAAACGGGGGGGGAGCACAGATACGCAGTATTTT	CASSEKRGGSTDTQYF
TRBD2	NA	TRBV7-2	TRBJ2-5	TGTGCCAGCAGCTTAGGGGTCGGGGGGGGACAAGAGACCCAGTACTTC	CASSLGVGGGQETQYF
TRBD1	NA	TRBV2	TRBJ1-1	TGTGCCAGCAAACAGGGGCCTACTTCGCGGCCAGCTTTCTTT	CASKQGPTSRPAFF
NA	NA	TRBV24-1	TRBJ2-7	TGTGCCACCAAGGAGTACCGAAGCTCCTACGAGCAGTACTTC	CATKEYRSSYEQYF
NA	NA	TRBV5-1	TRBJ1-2	TGCGCCAGCAGCTACCAACATGACAGCTATGGCTACACCTTC	CASSYQHDSYGYTF
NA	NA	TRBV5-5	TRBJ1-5	TGTGCCAGCAGCCCCGTCGAAGGGGCGGGCAATCAGCCCCAGCATTTT	CASSPVEGAGNQPQHF
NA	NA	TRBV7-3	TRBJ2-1	TGTGCCAGCTTCAGGGCGGGGCCCTATAACGATGAGCAGTTCTTC	CASFRAGPYNDEQFF
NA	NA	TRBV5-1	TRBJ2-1	TGCGCCAGCAGCTTGGAGGCGGGGGAGCAGTTCTTC	CASSLEAGEQFF
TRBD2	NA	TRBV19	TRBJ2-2	TGTGCCAGTACCTTCGTAGCGGGAGGAAGTACCGGGGAGCTGTTTTTT	CASTFVAGGSTGELFF
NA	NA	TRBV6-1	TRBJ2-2	TGTGCCAGCCGTCGGACAGCAAACACCGGGGAGCTGTTTTTT	CASRRTANTGELFF
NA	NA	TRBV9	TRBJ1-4	TGTGCCAGCAGCGTAGGTCCCGGGGAAAAACTGTTTTTT	CASSVGPGEKLFF
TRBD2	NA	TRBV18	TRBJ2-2	TGTGCCAGCTCACCGCGTCTGACTAGCGGGAGTGCGCACACCGGGGAGCTGTTTTTT	CASSPRLTSGSAHTGELFF
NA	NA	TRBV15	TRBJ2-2	TGTGCCACCAGCCTCCCGCGGGGACTCGGGGAGCTGTTTTTT	CATSLPRGLGELFF
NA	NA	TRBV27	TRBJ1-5	TGTGCCAGCAGTTCCTCAATCCCGTCCGGACTGGGTAATATGTGGCCCCAGCATTTT	CASSSSIPSGLGNMWPQHF
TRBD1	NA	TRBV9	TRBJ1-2	TGTGCCAGCCGTTCCGGACAGGCGAGGAATGGCTACACCTTC	CASRSGQARNGYTF
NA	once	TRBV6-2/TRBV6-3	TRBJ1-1	TGTGCCAGCAGTTACTTTCGGGACACTGAAGCTTTCTTT	CASSYFRDTEAFF
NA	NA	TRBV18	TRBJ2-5	TGTGCCAGCTCACCACGGCGGGACGCTAGGGAGACCCAGTACTTC	CASSPRRDARETQYF
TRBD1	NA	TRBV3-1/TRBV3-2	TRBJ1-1	TGTGCCAGCAGCCCAAATACAGGGGGAGGAACTGAAGCTTTCTTT	CASSPNTGGGTEAFF
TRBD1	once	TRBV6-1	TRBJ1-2	TGTGCCAGCAGTGACGGACAGGTTTATGGCTACACCTTC	CASSDGQVYGYTF
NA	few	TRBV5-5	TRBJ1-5	TGTGCCAGCAGCTTGGTATTTGGGGCCAATCAGCCCCAGCATTTT	CASSLVFGANQPQHF
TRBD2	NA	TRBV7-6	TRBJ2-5	TGTGCCAGCAGCCGGACTAGCGGGAGCTACCAAGAGACCCAGTACTTC	CASSRTSGSYQETQYF
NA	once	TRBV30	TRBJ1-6	TGTGCCTGGAGAAGGGGGGGGAGCTCCTATAATTCACCCCTCCACTTT	CAWRRGGSSYNSPLHF
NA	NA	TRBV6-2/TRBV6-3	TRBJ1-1	TGTGCCAGCAGTTACTCAGCTAGAGGGAGTCTAGACGCTTTCTTT	CASSYSARGSLDAFF
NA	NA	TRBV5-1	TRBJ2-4	TGCGCCAGCAGCCCCGGTGGGAGTGGGCCCAAAAACATTCAGTACTTC	CASSPGGSGPKNIQYF
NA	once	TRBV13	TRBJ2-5	TGTGCCAGCAGACTCACAGGGCGGGAGACCCAGTACTTC	CASRLTGRETQYF
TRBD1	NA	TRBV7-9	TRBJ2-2	TGTGCCAGCAGAAGGACAGGGGCCGGGGAGCTGTTTTTT	CASRRTGAGELFF
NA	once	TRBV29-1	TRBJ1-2	TGCAGCGTTGAAGGGAGTATGAGGGGGGGACTCTCCTATGGCTACACCTTC	CSVEGSMRGGLSYGYTF
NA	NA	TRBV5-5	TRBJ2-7	TGTGCCAGCAGCCCCCGGGTGCTCTACCCCGACGAGCAGTACTTC	CASSPRVLYPDEQYF
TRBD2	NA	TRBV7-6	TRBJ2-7	TGTGCCAGCAGCTTAGCCGGGGGACTAGCGGGGTTCGAGCAGTACTTC	CASSLAGGLAGFEQYF
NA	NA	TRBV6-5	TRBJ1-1	TGTGCCAGCAGTTTGCGACCGGGGATGGGGACTGAAGCTTTCTTT	CASSLRPGMGTEAFF
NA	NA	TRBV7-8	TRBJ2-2	TGTGCCAGCAGCTTACGTCAGGGGAGAAACACCGGGGAGCTGTTTTTT	CASSLRQGRNTGELFF
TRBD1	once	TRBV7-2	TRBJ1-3	TGTGCCAGCAGCTGGGACAGTAGCTCTGGAAACACCATATATTTT	CASSWDSSSGNTIYF
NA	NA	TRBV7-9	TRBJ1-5	TGTGCCAGCAGCTTAATCCAGGATCAGCCCCAGCATTTT	CASSLIQDQPQHF
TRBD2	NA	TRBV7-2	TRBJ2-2	TGTGCCACCCCGAGCGGGGGGAACACCGGGGAGCTGTTTTTT	CATPSGGNTGELFF
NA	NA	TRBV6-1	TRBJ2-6	TGTGCCAGCAGTGAAGGGAGCTCTGGGGCCAACGTCCTGACTTTC	CASSEGSSGANVLTF
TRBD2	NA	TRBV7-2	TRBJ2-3	TGTGCCAGCAGCTTTAGCGGGAGGGCCGGCACAGATACGCAGTATTTT	CASSFSGRAGTDTQYF
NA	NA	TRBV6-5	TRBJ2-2	TGTGCCAGCAGTCCCCGGAGCAGAAACACCGGGGAGCTGTTTTTT	CASSPRSRNTGELFF
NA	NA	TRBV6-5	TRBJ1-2	TGTGCCAGCAGTTACTACGGGGTGCTGGGCTATGGCTACACCTTC	CASSYYGVLGYGYTF
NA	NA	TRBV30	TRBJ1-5	TGTGCCTGGAGGGGTGTGGGGGGGCAGCCCCAGCATTTT	CAWRGVGGQPQHF
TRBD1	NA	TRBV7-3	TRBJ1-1	TGTGCCAGCAGCGCCACAGGGGGGGATACTGAAGCTTTCTTT	CASSATGGDTEAFF
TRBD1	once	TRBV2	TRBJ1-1	TGTGCCAGCAGTGTTGGCAGGGGGCAATCTGAAGCTTTCTTT	CASSVGRGQSEAFF